What follows are 24 T cell receptor beta chains derived from one specimen sequenced in a study of blood T cell repertoires in COVID-19. Clones were sequenced by immunoSEQ multiplex PCR, and TCRdb holds only the in-frame ones, with some missing. The table lists about 360,000 clones, around 87% of them singletons. The sample comprised peripheral blood. The receptors derive from a human donor in a cohort sampled during active COVID-19.

This chain uses TRBV6-5 with TRBJ2-7; 10 bases align to TRBD1. After removal of 9 bases from V and 6 bases from J, the junction contained 5 bases not matched to a gene. The germline V gene has CDR1 MNHEY and CDR2 SVGAGI. The CDR3 totals 12 residues. CDR3 sequence: CASGQGVAEQYF. The CDR3 DNA is TGTGCCAGTGGACAGGGGGTGGCCGAGCAGTACTTC.

J is TRBJ2-2 and V is TRBV2; 10 bases agree with TRBD2. CDR3 size: 12 residues. From germline, CDR1 is SNHLY and CDR2 FYNNEI. Trimming took 5 bases from V and 15 from J; bases not matched to a gene: 6. CDR3 sequence (DNA): TGTGCCAGCAGTCCTAGCGGGAGAACGGTGTTTTTT. It yields the protein CASSPSGRTVFF.

The rearrangement links TRBV7-8 to TRBJ1-1, with a possible D match to TRBD1 (5 bases). The CDR3 length is 14 residues. Germline CDR1 SGHVS, CDR2 FQNEAQ. Trimming pared 1 base from V and 1 base from J, leaving 7 bases between. CDR3 in amino acids: CASSLGTRNTEAFF. DNA of the CDR3: TGTGCCAGCAGCTTAGGGACACGGAACACTGAAGCTTTCTTT.

CDR3 amino acids: CASSDVNEAFF. The CDR3, as DNA: TGTGCCAGCAGTGATGTAAATGAAGCTTTCTTT. This sequence joins TRBV6-1 and TRBJ1-1; D not resolved. Germline CDR1 and CDR2: MNHNS and SASEGT. The CDR3 sequence is 11 residues long. Trimming shortened V by 3 bases and J by 7 bases, and 6 bases separated the two germline ends.

The chain couples TRBV4-2 to TRBJ2-5; D may be TRBD2 (5 bases). This CDR3 contains 14 residues. CDR1 LGHNA and CDR2 YNFKEQ come from the germline V gene. The V and J ends lost 1 base and 7 bases respectively, with 13 bases between them. CDR3 residues: CASSQGQGEGTQYF. The CDR3 DNA follows: TGTGCCAGCAGCCAAGGGCAAGGAGAGGGGACCCAGTACTTC.

The chain links TRBV5-1 to TRBJ2-2; D not resolved. V was trimmed by 0 bases and J by 5 bases, leaving 11 bases between them. Germline V gives CDR1 SGHRS, CDR2 YFSETQ. There are 15 residues in the CDR3. The CDR3 nucleotides are TGCGCCAGCAGCTTGGGCGTCATTCCGACCGGGGAGCTGTTTTTT. Translation: CASSLGVIPTGELFF. The entire variable domain, with the rest obtained from reference TRBV5-1 and TRBJ2-2, is as follows: KAGVTQTPRYLIKTRGQQVTLSCSPISGHRSVSWYQQTPGQGLQFLFEYFSETQRNKGNFPGRFSGRQFSNSRSEMNVSTLELGDSALYLCASSLGVIPTGELFFGEGSRLTVL.

The gene calls are TRBV6-1 and TRBJ1-3, with 11 bases that match TRBD1. Trimming took 4 bases from V and 3 from J; bases not matched to a gene: 8. The CDR3 spans 17 residues. Germline CDR1 is MNHNS and CDR2 is SASEGT. CDR3 DNA: TGTGCCAGCAGTGCCACCGCCGGGACAGGGGGTGGAAACACCATATATTTT. It yields the protein CASSATAGTGGGNTIYF.

This clone was seen once. The genes are TRBV14 and TRBJ2-7; 7 bases fit TRBD1. Trimming at V came to 5 bases and at J to 2 bases, leaving 6 bases not matched to a gene. The CDR3 runs 14 residues. Germline-derived CDR1 and CDR2 are SGHDN and FVKESK. The CDR3 loop is CASSAPGQPYEQYF. The CDR3, as DNA: TGTGCCAGCAGCGCCCCGGGACAGCCCTACGAGCAGTACTTC.

This clone was detected only a few times. The chain is built from TRBV3-1 (or the pseudogene TRBV3-2) and TRBJ1-6, with TRBD1 matching over 11 bases. The length of the CDR3 is 16 residues. CDR1 and CDR2 from the germline V gene are LGHDT and YNNKEL (reference sequence). Unmatched junction bases numbered 2, after V lost 1 base and J lost 6 bases. The CDR3 DNA reads TGTGCCAGCAGCCAAGGGACAGGGGGCCGTAATTCACCCCTCCACTTT. Amino acid sequence: CASSQGTGGRNSPLHF.

The V gene is TRBV6-5, the J gene TRBJ2-7, with D tentatively TRBD1 (6 bases). Germline V gene lookup returns CDR1 MNHEY and CDR2 SVGAGI. V was clipped by 0 bases and J by 2 bases, with 14 bases between them. This CDR3 has 16 residues. The CDR3 here is CASSYSTGSETYEQYF. The CDR3 nucleotides are TGTGCCAGCAGTTACTCTACAGGGTCGGAAACCTACGAGCAGTACTTC.

This chain links TRBV4-1 with TRBJ2-1; 8 nucleotides match TRBD2. CDR3 length equals 13 residues. Trimming took 5 bases from V and 13 from J; bases not matched to a gene: 10. Germline values: CDR1 MGHRA, CDR2 YSYEKL. Here the CDR3 DNA reads TGCGCCAGCAGCTCTTACGGACTAGCCCTTCAGTTCTTC. Translation: CASSSYGLALQFF.

This chain joins TRBV3-1 (or the pseudogene TRBV3-2) and TRBJ2-1, with D possibly being TRBD2 (5 bases). CDR1 LGHDT and CDR2 YNNKEL come from the germline V gene (reference sequence). This CDR3 spans 17 amino acids. V dropped 7 bases and J dropped 5 bases, with 24 bases sitting between them. The CDR3 loop reads CASTAALAVEGDNEQFF. In DNA, the CDR3 is TGTGCCAGCACCGCAGCGTTAGCTGTTGAGGGAGACAATGAGCAGTTCTTC.

In its sample, this clone was seen once. V usage is TRBV4-2 and J usage is TRBJ2-1, with 8 positions matching TRBD2. CDR3 size: 19 residues. CDR1 is LGHNA and CDR2 is YNFKEQ in the germline V gene. The V and J ends lost 0 bases and 9 bases, in that order; junction bases with no gene match: 19. CDR3 sequence: CASSQDRVVEAGLVGEQFF. The CDR3 DNA follows: TGTGCCAGCAGCCAAGACAGGGTGGTGGAAGCGGGACTAGTTGGTGAGCAGTTCTTC.

The V gene is TRBV6-5, the J gene TRBJ2-7, with D possibly TRBD1 on 6 matching bases. Trimming cost V 5 bases and J 3 bases, with 11 bases left between them. Looked up from germline, CDR1 is MNHEY and CDR2 is SVGAGI. There are 13 residues in the CDR3. CDR3 in amino acids: CASSRQESYEQYF. The CDR3 coding sequence is TGTGCCAGCAGTAGACAGGAGAGCTACGAGCAGTACTTC.

The chain is built from TRBV27 and TRBJ2-7; 11 bases map to TRBD1. Germline V gene lookup returns CDR1 MNHEY and CDR2 SMNVEV (reference sequence). With 8 bases clipped from V and 3 bases from J, the junction kept 3 bases outside the gene matches. This CDR3 region has 13 residues. CDR3 loop: CASWTGGGYEQYF. CDR3 nucleotides: TGTGCCAGCTGGACAGGGGGCGGCTACGAGCAGTACTTC.

The CDR3 region has the DNA TGCGCCAGCAGCGATGACAGGGGGTGGGACACTGAAGCTTTCTTT. Translating it yields CASSDDRGWDTEAFF. V usage is TRBV5-1 and J usage is TRBJ1-1; TRBD1 aligns across 9 bases. The J segment lost 3 bases and the V segment lost 4 bases, leaving 7 bases of the junction unmatched. Germline V gives CDR1 SGHRS, CDR2 YFSETQ. The CDR3 covers 15 residues.

The rearrangement uses TRBV30 and TRBJ1-6, with D uncertain. This CDR3 is built from 14 residues. V lost 0 bases and J lost 9, with 12 bases in between. Germline assignment: CDR1 GTSNPN and CDR2 SVGIG (reference sequence). The CDR3 nucleotides are TGTGCCTGGAGTGTACCGGGAGGAACTTCACCCCTCCACTTT. This codes for CAWSVPGGTSPLHF.

V is TRBV30 and J is TRBJ1-1, with D unresolved. The CDR3 contains 8 residues. Germline V gives CDR1 GTSNPN, CDR2 SVGIG (reference sequence). Trimming took 8 bases from V and 10 from J, leaving 8 bases between them. CDR3 in amino acids: CALNAAFF. The CDR3 DNA sequence: TGTGCCCTAAACGCAGCTTTCTTT.

This clone was counted once. Here the CDR3 DNA reads TGTGCCTGGAACTTGGACAGGGCATACAATGAGCAGTTCTTC. It translates to CAWNLDRAYNEQFF. The rearrangement links TRBV30 to TRBJ2-1; 8 positions agree with TRBD1. CDR1 and CDR2 (germline): GTSNPN, SVGIG (reference sequence). The CDR3 extends over 14 amino acids. With V trimmed by 4 bases and J by 4 bases, 6 bases remained unmatched.

The chain has TRBV28 and TRBJ2-7, with 7 positions matching TRBD1. Losses at the gene ends were 9 bases for V and 0 bases for J; bases not matched to a gene: 5. The length of the CDR3 is 13 residues. Germline V CDR1 and CDR2: MDHEN, SYDVKM. CDR3 loop: CASDRANSYEQYF. The CDR3, as DNA: TGTGCCAGTGACAGGGCCAACTCCTACGAGCAGTACTTC.

On this clone: Different DNA sequences within this sample yield the same CDR3. J is TRBJ2-2 and V is TRBV4-1, with D perhaps TRBD1 (6 bases). Trimming removed 1 base at V and 6 bases at J, with 12 bases between. This CDR3 comprises 15 residues. The V gene's germline CDR1 is MGHRA and CDR2 YSYEKL. CDR3 sequence (DNA): TGCGCCAGCAGCCAAGGATCAGGGGATGCCGGGGAGCTGTTTTTT. As protein: CASSQGSGDAGELFF.

This clone occurred once. This chain links TRBV12-2 with TRBJ1-4; TRBD1, as called in the table, went unchecked against the DNA. TRBV12-2 is a pseudogene segment. The CDR3 extends over 19 amino acids. For the CDR3, the DNA is TGTGCAAGTCGCTTAGTTCCGGACAGGGGTGGCTCAACTAATGAAAAACTGTTTTTT. Protein product: CASRLVPDRGGSTNEKLFF.

The chain joins TRBV2 to TRBJ2-1; 12 bases map to TRBD2. The CDR3 consists of 15 residues. V trimming: 5 bases; J trimming: 6 bases; junction bases outside the gene matches: 5. In germline, CDR1 is SNHLY, CDR2 FYNNEI. CDR3 sequence reads: CASSLGLAGLNEQFF. In DNA, the CDR3 is TGTGCCAGCAGTTTGGGACTAGCGGGCCTCAATGAGCAGTTCTTC.

J is TRBJ2-5 and V is TRBV6-2 or TRBV6-3; TRBD2 aligns across 9 bases. Trimming cost V 0 bases and J 0 bases; bases outside gene matches: 2. The CDR3 extends over 16 amino acids. Germline lookup yields CDR1 MNHEY and CDR2 SVGEGT. The CDR3 loop is CASSYSPSGNQETQYF. The CDR3 coding sequence is TGTGCCAGCAGTTACTCGCCTAGCGGGAACCAAGAGACCCAGTACTTC.